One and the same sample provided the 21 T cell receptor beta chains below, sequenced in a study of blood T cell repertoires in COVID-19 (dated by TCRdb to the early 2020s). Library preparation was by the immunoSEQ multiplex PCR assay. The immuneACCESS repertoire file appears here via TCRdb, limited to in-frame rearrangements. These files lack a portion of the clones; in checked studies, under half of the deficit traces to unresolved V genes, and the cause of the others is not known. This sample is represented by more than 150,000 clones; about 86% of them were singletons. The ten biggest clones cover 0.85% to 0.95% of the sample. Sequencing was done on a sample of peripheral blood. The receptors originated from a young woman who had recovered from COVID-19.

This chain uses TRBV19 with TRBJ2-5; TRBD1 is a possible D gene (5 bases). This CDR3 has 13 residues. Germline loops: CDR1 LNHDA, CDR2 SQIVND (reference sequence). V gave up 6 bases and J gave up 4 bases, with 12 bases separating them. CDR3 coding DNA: TGTGCCAGTAGCAAGAATAGGGGAGAGACCCAGTACTTC. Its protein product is CASSKNRGETQYF. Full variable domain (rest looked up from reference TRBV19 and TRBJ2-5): DGGITQSPKYLFRKEGQNVTLSCEQNLNHDAMYWYRQDPGQGLRLIYYSQIVNDFQKGDIAEGYSVSREKKESFPLTVTSAQKNPTAFYLCASSKNRGETQYFGPGTRLLVL.

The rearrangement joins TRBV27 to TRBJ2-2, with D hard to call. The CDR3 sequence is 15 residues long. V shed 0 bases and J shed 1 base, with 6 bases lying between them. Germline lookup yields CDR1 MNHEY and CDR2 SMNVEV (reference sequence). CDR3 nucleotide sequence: TGTGCCAGCAGTTTATCGCGGCAGAACACCGGGGAGCTGTTTTTT. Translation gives CASSLSRQNTGELFF.

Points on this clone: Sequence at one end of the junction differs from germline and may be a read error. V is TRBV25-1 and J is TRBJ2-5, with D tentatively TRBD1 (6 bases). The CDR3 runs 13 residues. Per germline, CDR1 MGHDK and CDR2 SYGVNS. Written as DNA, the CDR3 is TGTGCGAGCAGGGGTGGAGACAGACAGACCCAGTACTTC. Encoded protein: CASRGGDRQTQYF.

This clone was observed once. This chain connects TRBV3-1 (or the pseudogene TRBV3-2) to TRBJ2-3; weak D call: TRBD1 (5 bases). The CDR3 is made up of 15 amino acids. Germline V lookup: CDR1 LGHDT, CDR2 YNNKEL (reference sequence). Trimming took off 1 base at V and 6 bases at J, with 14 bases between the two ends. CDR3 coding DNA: TGTGCCAGCAGCCAAGGGCAGGGTTCCGGTGATACGCAGTATTTT. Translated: CASSQGQGSGDTQYF.

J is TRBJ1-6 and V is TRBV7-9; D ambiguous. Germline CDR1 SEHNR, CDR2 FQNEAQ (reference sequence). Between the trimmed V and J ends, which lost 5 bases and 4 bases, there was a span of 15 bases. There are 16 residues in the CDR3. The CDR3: CASSLTRAPYNSPLHF. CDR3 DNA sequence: TGTGCCAGCAGCCTCACGAGAGCACCATATAATTCACCCCTCCACTTT.

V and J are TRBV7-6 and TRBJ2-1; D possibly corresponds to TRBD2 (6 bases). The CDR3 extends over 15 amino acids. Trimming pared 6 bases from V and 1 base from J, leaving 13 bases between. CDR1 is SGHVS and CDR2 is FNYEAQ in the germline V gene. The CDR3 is CASSRGSTSYNEQFF. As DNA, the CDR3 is TGTGCCAGCAGTCGGGGGTCCACGTCCTACAATGAGCAGTTCTTC.

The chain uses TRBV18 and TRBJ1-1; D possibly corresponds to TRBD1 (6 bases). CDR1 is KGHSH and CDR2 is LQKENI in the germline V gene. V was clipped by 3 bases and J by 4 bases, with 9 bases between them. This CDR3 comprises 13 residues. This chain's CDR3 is CASSPGQTTEAFF. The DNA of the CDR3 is TGTGCCAGCTCACCCGGACAGACCACTGAAGCTTTCTTT.

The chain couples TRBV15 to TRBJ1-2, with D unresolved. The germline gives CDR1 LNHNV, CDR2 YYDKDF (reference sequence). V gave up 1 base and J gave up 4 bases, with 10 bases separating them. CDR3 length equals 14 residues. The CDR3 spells CATSRVYSIYGYTF. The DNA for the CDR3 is TGTGCCACCAGCAGAGTTTACAGCATCTATGGCTACACCTTC.

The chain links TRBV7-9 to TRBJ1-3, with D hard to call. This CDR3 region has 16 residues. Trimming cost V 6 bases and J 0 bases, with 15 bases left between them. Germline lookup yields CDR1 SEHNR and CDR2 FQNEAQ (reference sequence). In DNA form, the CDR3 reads TGTGCCAGCAGTCCGCAGCGCCTATTCTCTGGAAACACCATATATTTT. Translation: CASSPQRLFSGNTIYF.

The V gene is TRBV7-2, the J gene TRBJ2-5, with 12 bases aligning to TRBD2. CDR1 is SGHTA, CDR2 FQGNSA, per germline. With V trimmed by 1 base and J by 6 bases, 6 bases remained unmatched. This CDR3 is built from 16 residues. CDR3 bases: TGTGCCAGCAGCTTAGGTTCGACTAGCGGGAGTCAGACCCAGTACTTC. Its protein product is CASSLGSTSGSQTQYF.

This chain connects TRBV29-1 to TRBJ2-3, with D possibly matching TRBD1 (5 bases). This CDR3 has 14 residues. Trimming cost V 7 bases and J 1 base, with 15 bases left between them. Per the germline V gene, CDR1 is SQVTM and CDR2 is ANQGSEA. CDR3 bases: TGCAGCGCCTGTAGGGGATTCGGCACAGATACGCAGTATTTT. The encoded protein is CSACRGFGTDTQYF.

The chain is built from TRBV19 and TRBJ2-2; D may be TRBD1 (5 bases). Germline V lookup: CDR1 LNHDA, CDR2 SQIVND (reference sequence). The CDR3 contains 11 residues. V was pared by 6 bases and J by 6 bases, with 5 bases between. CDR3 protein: CASRQAGELFF. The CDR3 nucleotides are TGTGCCAGTAGACAGGCCGGGGAGCTGTTTTTT.

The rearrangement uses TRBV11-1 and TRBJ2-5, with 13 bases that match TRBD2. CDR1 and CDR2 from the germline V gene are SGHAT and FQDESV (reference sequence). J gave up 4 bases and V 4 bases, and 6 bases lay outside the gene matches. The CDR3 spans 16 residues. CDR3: CASSSGLAGDGETQYF. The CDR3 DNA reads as TGTGCCAGCAGCTCAGGACTAGCGGGAGACGGAGAGACCCAGTACTTC. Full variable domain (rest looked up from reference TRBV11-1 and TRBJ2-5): EAEVAQSPRYKITEKSQAVAFWCDPISGHATLYWYRQILGQGPELLVQFQDESVVDDSQLPKDRFSAERLKGVDSTLKIQPAELGDSAMYLCASSSGLAGDGETQYFGPGTRLLVL.

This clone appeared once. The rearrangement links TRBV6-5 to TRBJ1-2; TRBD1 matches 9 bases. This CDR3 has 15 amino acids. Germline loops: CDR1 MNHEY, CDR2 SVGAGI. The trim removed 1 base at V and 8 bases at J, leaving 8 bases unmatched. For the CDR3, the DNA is TGTGCCAGCAGTTACTTGGACAGGGGACGGGTGGGCTACACCTTC. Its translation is CASSYLDRGRVGYTF.

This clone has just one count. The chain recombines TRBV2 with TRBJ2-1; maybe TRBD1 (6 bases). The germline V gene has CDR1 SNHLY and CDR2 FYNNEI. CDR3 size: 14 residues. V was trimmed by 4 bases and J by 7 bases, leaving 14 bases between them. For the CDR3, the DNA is TGTGCCAGCAGTGCAGCAGGGGTCCCTAATGAGCAGTTCTTC. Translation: CASSAAGVPNEQFF.

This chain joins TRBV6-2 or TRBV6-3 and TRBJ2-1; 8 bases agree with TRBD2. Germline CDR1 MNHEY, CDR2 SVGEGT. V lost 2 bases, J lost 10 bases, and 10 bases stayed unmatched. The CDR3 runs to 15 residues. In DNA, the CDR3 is TGTGCCAGCAGTTACCTGGCAGCGGGAGCTGAGGAGCAGTTCTTC. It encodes CASSYLAAGAEEQFF.

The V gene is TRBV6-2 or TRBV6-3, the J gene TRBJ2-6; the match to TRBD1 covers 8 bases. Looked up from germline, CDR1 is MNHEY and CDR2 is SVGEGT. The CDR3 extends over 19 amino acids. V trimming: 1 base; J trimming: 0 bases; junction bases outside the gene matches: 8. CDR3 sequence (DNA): TGTGCCAGCAGTTACTACCCGGGACAGGCGAGCTCTGGGGCCAACGTCCTGACTTTC. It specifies CASSYYPGQASSGANVLTF.

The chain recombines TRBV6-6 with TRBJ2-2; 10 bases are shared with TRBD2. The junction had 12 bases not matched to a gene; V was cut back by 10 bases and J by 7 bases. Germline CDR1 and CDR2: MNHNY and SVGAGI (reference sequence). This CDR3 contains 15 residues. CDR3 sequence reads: CATARSPSGGGELFF. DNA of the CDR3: TGTGCCACGGCAAGATCGCCTAGCGGGGGCGGGGAGCTGTTTTTT.

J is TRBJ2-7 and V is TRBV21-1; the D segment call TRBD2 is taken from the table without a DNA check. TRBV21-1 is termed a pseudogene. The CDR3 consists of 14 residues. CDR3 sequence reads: CASRRREASYEQYV. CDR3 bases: TGTGCCAGCAGAAGGCGGGAGGCCTCCTACGAGCAGTACGTC.

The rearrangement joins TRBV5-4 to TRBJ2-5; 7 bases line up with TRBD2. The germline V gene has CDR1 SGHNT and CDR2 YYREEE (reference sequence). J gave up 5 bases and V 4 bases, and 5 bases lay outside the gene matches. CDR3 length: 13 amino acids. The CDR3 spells CASSQWGGETQYF. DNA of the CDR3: TGTGCCAGCAGCCAATGGGGGGGGGAGACCCAGTACTTC.

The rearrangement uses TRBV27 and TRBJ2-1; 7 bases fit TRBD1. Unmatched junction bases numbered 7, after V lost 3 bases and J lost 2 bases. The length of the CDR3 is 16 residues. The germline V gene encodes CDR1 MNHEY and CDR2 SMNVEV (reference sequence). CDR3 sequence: CASSFSPQGTYNEQFF. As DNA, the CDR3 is TGTGCCAGCAGTTTCTCCCCACAGGGGACCTACAATGAGCAGTTCTTC.